Presented here are 10 T cell receptor beta chains from one specimen sequenced in a study of CD8 T cells in Susac syndrome. Reverse transcription of about 0.45 to 1 ug RNA used random hexamers. MiXCR was run by TCRdb on the immunoSEQ multiplex PCR reads, yielding one entry per CDR3 protein. The table has some 450,000 distinct CDR3 sequences, about 85% seen once. The sample taken for sequencing was CD8+ T cells from PBMCs. Source of these receptors: a human donor with multiple sclerosis.

The chain combines TRBV27 with TRBJ2-7; a possible D gene is TRBD1 (6 bases). Trimming removed 3 bases at V and 6 bases at J, with 15 bases between. CDR3 size: 14 residues. CDR1 is MNHEY, CDR2 SMNVEV, per germline (reference sequence). CDR3 DNA: TGTGCCAGCAGTTTCGTCGACAGGACCTGCGAGCAGTACTTC. Protein: CASSFVDRTCEQYF.

The chain combines TRBV30 with TRBJ1-5, with D possibly being TRBD1 (5 bases). The CDR3 sequence is 13 residues long. Trimming stripped 0 bases from V and 7 bases from J, with 10 bases between. Germline V CDR1 and CDR2: GTSNPN, SVGIG (reference sequence). The CDR3 DNA sequence: TGTGCCTGGAGTGTAGAGGGGATCCAGCCCCAGCATTTT. Translated: CAWSVEGIQPQHF.

This chain uses TRBV27 with TRBJ1-6; 9 positions agree with TRBD1. CDR1 MNHEY and CDR2 SMNVEV come from the germline V gene (reference sequence). This CDR3 has 16 amino acids. J was trimmed by 4 bases and V by 6 bases; bases with no gene match: 7. The CDR3 loop reads CASSLPGTGYNSPLHF. The CDR3 region has the DNA TGTGCCAGCAGCCTCCCTGGGACAGGGTATAATTCACCCCTCCACTTT.

J is TRBJ1-1 and V is TRBV5-5, with a possible D match to TRBD1 (6 bases). This CDR3 contains 15 residues. CDR1 and CDR2 (germline): SGHKS, YYEKEE (reference sequence). Trimming cost V 0 bases and J 4 bases, with 13 bases left between them. In nucleotides, the CDR3 is TGTGCCAGCAGCTTGGACAGGGTTGAAATCACTGAAGCTTTCTTT. The encoded protein is CASSLDRVEITEAFF.

The chain is built from TRBV4-2 and TRBJ2-1, with 8 bases fitting TRBD2. This CDR3 spans 15 amino acids. Unmatched junction bases numbered 4, after V lost 1 base and J lost 5 bases. From germline, CDR1 is LGHNA and CDR2 YNFKEQ. CDR3 residues: CASSQVGLGNNEQFF. DNA of the CDR3: TGTGCCAGCAGCCAAGTGGGACTAGGGAACAATGAGCAGTTCTTC.

The chain combines TRBV14 with TRBJ2-3; 12 bases fit TRBD2. This CDR3 spans 16 amino acids. Germline assignment: CDR1 SGHDN and CDR2 FVKESK. The V gene end was trimmed by 2 bases and the J gene end by 2 bases; junction bases not matched to a gene: 2. CDR3 bases: TGTGCCAGCAGCCAACTAGCGGGAGGGGACACAGATACGCAGTATTTT. It encodes CASSQLAGGDTDTQYF.

The V call is TRBV7-9, the J call TRBJ1-2; no definite D call. Germline CDR1 and CDR2: SEHNR and FQNEAQ (reference sequence). The V end lost 1 base, the J end lost 1 base, and 13 bases lay between the germline ends. The CDR3 is 16 residues long. The CDR3 protein is CASSLGAREFNYGYTF. DNA for the CDR3: TGTGCCAGCAGCTTAGGGGCTCGGGAATTTAACTATGGCTACACCTTC.

This clonotype was seen a single time. This rearrangement joins TRBV6-1 to TRBJ2-1; TRBD2 matches 11 bases. The CDR3 is 16 residues long. Germline CDR1 MNHNS, CDR2 SASEGT. Unmatched junction bases numbered 5, after V lost 3 bases and J lost 4 bases. CDR3 in amino acids: CASSDKLAGAYNEQFF. CDR3 coding DNA: TGTGCCAGCAGTGATAAACTAGCGGGAGCTTACAATGAGCAGTTCTTC.

CDR3 residues: CASLGQTLRGYTF. DNA of the CDR3: TGTGCCAGCCTGGGACAGACTCTTAGAGGCTACACCTTC. The J gene is TRBJ1-2, the V gene TRBV12-3 or TRBV12-4, with TRBD1 identical over 7 bases. V lost 8 bases, J lost 8 bases, and 11 bases stayed unmatched. The CDR3 totals 13 residues.

About this clonotype itself: One end of the junction varies from germline; a read error may be responsible. V gene TRBV7-7 combines with J gene TRBJ2-7, with 9 bases fitting TRBD1. Per the germline V gene, CDR1 is SSHAT and CDR2 is FNYEAQ (reference sequence). This CDR3 comprises 14 residues. This CDR3 reads CASSSGQGSDEQYF. In DNA, the CDR3 is TGTGCTAGCAGCTCCGGACAGGGGTCAGACGAGCAGTACTTC.